This T cell receptor beta chain was obtained from a study of OX40 agonist ivuxolimab in advanced cancers. Background on the study: As their treatment, patients were administered ivuxolimab, an agonistic anti-OX40 (CD134) antibody. Anti-PD-1, anti-PD-L1 or anti-CTLA-4 therapy given earlier was allowed, and over 35% had some. Study conclusions and caveats: Low normalized T-cell clonal expansion was additionally recorded for some nonresponders. On average, a greater number of expanded clones characterised CD8+ T cells relative to CD4+.

The protocol was immunoSEQ multiplex PCR, while the TCRdb copy is restricted to in-frame clones and leaves out a portion. This sample has roughly 75,000 clones, with around 90% found just once. Remarks on this clone: Antigen unknown.

V was pared by 8 bases and J by 4 bases, with 13 bases of the junction left unmatched. Germline assignment: CDR1 LNHDA and CDR2 SQIVND (reference sequence). The CDR3 spans 15 residues. This material consisted of CD4+ or CD8+ T cells sorted from blood, taken in a trial of the OX40 agonist ivuxolimab. The receptor comes from an adult with an advanced solid tumor such as melanoma, head and neck, liver or kidney cancer. The J gene is TRBJ1-2, the V gene TRBV19; 7 bases are a match to TRBD1. CDR3 amino acids: CASAQGRGGGYGYTF. CDR3 DNA sequence: TGTGCCAGTGCACAGGGGCGCGGGGGTGGCTATGGCTACACCTTC.